This T cell receptor (beta chain) stems from a study of Ad26.COV2.S vaccination and SARS-CoV-2 variants. Notes on the study in general: After vaccination, substantial breadth of spike-specific CD8+ and CD4+ responses was reported. The TCR breadth and depth analyses may have produced an underestimate of total T cell responses. Vaccine recipients posted higher spike-specific TCR breadth than their placebo counterparts. Placebo and vaccine recipients had non-spike TCR breadth that was similar.

CDR1 LNHNV and CDR2 YYDKDF come from the germline V gene (reference sequence). The V gene lost 2 bases and the J gene lost 5 bases, with 15 bases spanning the gap. The CDR3 runs 15 residues. The repertoire was sequenced with immunoSEQ multiplex PCR; TCRdb's copy has only in-frame clones and lacks some. The table includes over 110,000 clones, roughly 85% detected once. About this clone itself: Its antigen remains unknown.

The TCR originated in a human donor who had recovered from COVID-19. The rearrangement uses TRBV15 and TRBJ1-1; TRBD1 is a possible D gene (5 bases). Here the sequenced sample was peripheral blood, taken after recovery from COVID-19. The CDR3 DNA follows: TGTGCCACCAGCAGACGCCCCGCGGGGGGGACTGAAGCTTTCTTT. Protein sequence: CATSRRPAGGTEAFF.